This T cell receptor beta chain is drawn from a study of CD8 T cells in Susac syndrome. Germline values: CDR1 MNHNY, CDR2 SVGAGI (reference sequence). Between the trimmed V and J ends, which lost 9 bases and 6 bases, there was a span of 21 bases. This CDR3 has 15 residues. An amount of RNA that ranged from roughly 0.5 to 1 ug was reverse transcribed with random hexamers. TCRdb independently ran MiXCR on the immunoSEQ multiplex PCR reads; one entry per CDR3 protein. The sample records about 200,000 distinct CDR3 sequences, 90% to 95% being singletons. The sample taken for sequencing was CD4+ T cells from PBMCs. The chain recombines TRBV6-6 with TRBJ2-1; no reliable D call. The sequence derives from a human donor with Susac syndrome. This CDR3 is CASSQRAGSSNEQFF. The CDR3 DNA follows: TGTGCCAGTTCCCAACGGGCAGGTTCATCCAATGAGCAGTTCTTC.